These 25 T cell receptor beta chains share one sample of origin, sequenced in a study of CD8+ T cells in alopecia areata. Reverse transcribed after extraction, RNA yielded cDNA as the sequencing template. Assay: immunoSEQ multiplex PCR; the TCRdb copy retains only in-frame clones and omits some. The table records about 120,000 clones, roughly 50% of them present only once. Treatment of the sample: oral pan-JAK inhibitor, 5-10 mg twice daily. The sample consisted of CD8+ T cells sorted from blood, taken at week 4, from a patient treated with tofacitinib. All receptors derive from a human donor with alopecia areata.

The V gene is TRBV30, the J gene TRBJ2-5; 7 nucleotides line up with TRBD1. With V trimmed by 6 bases and J by 3 bases, 4 bases remained unmatched. The germline gives CDR1 GTSNPN, CDR2 SVGIG (reference sequence). The length of the CDR3 is 12 residues. This CDR3 is CACWDRKETQYF. CDR3 nucleotides: TGTGCCTGCTGGGACAGAAAAGAGACCCAGTACTTC.

The rearrangement uses TRBV7-9 and TRBJ1-2; D is possibly TRBD1 (5 bases). The length of the CDR3 is 12 residues. Germline V lookup: CDR1 SEHNR, CDR2 FQNEAQ (reference sequence). CDR3 sequence (DNA): TGTGCGGCCTCTCAGGGTGCCTATGGCTACACCTTC. This gives the protein CAASQGAYGYTF.

This clone has just a few counts. V and J are TRBV27 and TRBJ1-1, with D perhaps TRBD1 (5 bases). CDR3 length: 15 residues. The germline V gene has CDR1 MNHEY and CDR2 SMNVEV (reference sequence). V lost 2 bases and J 3 bases, leaving 13 bases between the germline ends. The chain's CDR3 is CASSLRRGGDTEAFF. The DNA of the CDR3 is TGTGCCAGCAGTTTAAGACGGGGAGGGGACACTGAAGCTTTCTTT.

The chain links TRBV9 to TRBJ2-7; 9 bases are a match to TRBD2. Germline values: CDR1 SGDLS, CDR2 YYNGEE. The CDR3 is made up of 16 amino acids. With 3 bases clipped from V and 0 bases from J, the junction kept 7 bases outside the gene matches. CDR3 coding DNA: TGTGCCAGCAGCGAATCTAGCGGGACGCGCTCCTACGAGCAGTACTTC. Translating it yields CASSESSGTRSYEQYF. The full variable domain, completed using reference TRBV9 and TRBJ2-7, is DSGVTQTPKHLITATGQRVTLRCSPRSGDLSVYWYQQSLDQGLQFLIQYYNGEERAKGNILERFSAQQFPDLHSELNLSSLELGDSALYFCASSESSGTRSYEQYFGPGTRLTVT.

V usage is TRBV30 and J usage is TRBJ2-1; possibly TRBD1 for D (6 bases). From germline, CDR1 is GTSNPN and CDR2 SVGIG (reference sequence). Trimming cost V 0 bases and J 4 bases, with 10 bases left between them. The CDR3 contains 14 residues. CDR3: CAWSVQGWYNEQFF. As DNA, the CDR3 is TGTGCCTGGAGTGTACAGGGCTGGTACAATGAGCAGTTCTTC.

Only a few counts were recorded for this clone. The chain has TRBV13 and TRBJ1-4; D is undetermined. The germline CDR1 and CDR2 sequences are PRHDT and FYEKMQ (reference sequence). The V end lost 1 base, the J end lost 10 bases, and 13 bases lay between the germline ends. The CDR3 totals 14 residues. CDR3: CASSLEEGSRKLFF. CDR3 bases: TGTGCCAGCAGCTTAGAGGAGGGAAGTCGAAAACTGTTTTTT.

This chain connects TRBV4-1 to TRBJ2-7; 7 positions match TRBD1. Losses at the gene ends were 4 bases for V and 2 bases for J; bases not matched to a gene: 5. Germline assignment: CDR1 MGHRA and CDR2 YSYEKL. The CDR3 has 14 amino acids. CDR3: CASSPRDRTYEQYF. The CDR3 nucleotides are TGCGCCAGCAGCCCGAGGGACAGAACCTACGAGCAGTACTTC.

This clone came up a few times. The rearrangement links TRBV27 to TRBJ2-1; 7 nucleotides match TRBD1. CDR1 and CDR2 (germline): MNHEY, SMNVEV (reference sequence). The V gene end was trimmed by 5 bases and the J gene end by 2 bases; junction bases not matched to a gene: 3. This CDR3 region has 14 residues. The CDR3 sequence is CASSPGTAYNEQFF. The CDR3 nucleotides are TGTGCCAGCAGTCCCGGGACAGCCTACAATGAGCAGTTCTTC.

This clone was observed once. The gene calls are TRBV2 and TRBJ2-5; possibly TRBD1 for D (6 bases). Trimming stripped 0 bases from V and 2 bases from J, with 10 bases between. Germline V lookup: CDR1 SNHLY, CDR2 FYNNEI. This CDR3 contains 15 residues. In nucleotides, the CDR3 is TGTGCCAGCAGTGAAGCAGGGGGAGTTCAAGAGACCCAGTACTTC. Translating gives CASSEAGGVQETQYF.

The V and J genes are TRBV29-1 and TRBJ2-3; D call uncertain. The CDR3 spans 11 residues. Germline CDR1 reads SQVTM; CDR2 reads ANQGSEA. The V end lost 7 bases, the J end lost 4 bases, and 9 bases lay between the germline ends. CDR3 bases: TGCAGCGGCCTAGTGTCAGATACGCAGTATTTT. This sequence encodes CSGLVSDTQYF.

The chain uses TRBV29-1 and TRBJ2-3; 8 bases are shared with TRBD2. Trimming cost V 7 bases and J 0 bases; bases outside gene matches: 9. Germline-derived CDR1 and CDR2 are SQVTM and ANQGSEA. There are 15 residues in the CDR3. CDR3: CSGSLGGGSTDTQYF. In DNA, the CDR3 is TGCAGCGGGTCCCTCGGCGGGGGGAGCACAGATACGCAGTATTTT.

The gene calls are TRBV4-3 and TRBJ2-3, with D uncertain. V was pared by 1 base and J by 5 bases, with 13 bases between. Per the germline V gene, CDR1 is LGHNA and CDR2 is YSLEER. The CDR3 has 15 residues. The CDR3 coding sequence is TGCGCCAGCAGCCAAGGAACAGAGCAAGGAGATACGCAGTATTTT. It is translated as CASSQGTEQGDTQYF.

This clone occurred a few times. This chain uses TRBV29-1 with TRBJ2-1; D call uncertain. The length of the CDR3 is 12 residues. The V gene's germline CDR1 is SQVTM and CDR2 ANQGSEA. Between the trimmed V and J ends, which lost 3 bases and 3 bases, there was a span of 6 bases. CDR3 region: CSVEAYYNEQFF. The DNA for the CDR3 is TGCAGCGTTGAGGCGTACTACAATGAGCAGTTCTTC.

The CDR3 DNA is TGCGCCAGCAGCTTAAGACAGGGCTGGAACACTGAAGCTTTCTTT. It translates to CASSLRQGWNTEAFF. The chain has TRBV5-1 and TRBJ1-1; 7 positions match TRBD1. The V and J ends lost 2 bases and 1 base, in that order; junction bases with no gene match: 5. In germline, CDR1 is SGHRS, CDR2 YFSETQ. This CDR3 is built from 15 residues.

This chain links TRBV29-1 with TRBJ2-3; TRBD2 matches 8 bases. Germline assignment: CDR1 SQVTM and CDR2 ANQGSEA. Trimming removed 7 bases from V and 2 bases from J; junction bases left unmatched: 5. CDR3 length equals 13 residues. As DNA, the CDR3 is TGCAGCGGCGGGGGGACTTACACAGATACGCAGTATTTT. Its protein is CSGGGTYTDTQYF.

The chain links TRBV5-1 to TRBJ1-5, with a tentative D call TRBD1 (5 bases). V was clipped by 4 bases and J by 4 bases, with 12 bases between them. Germline V gene data show CDR1 as SGHRS and CDR2 as YFSETQ. The CDR3 is made up of 14 amino acids. CDR3 sequence (DNA): TGCGCCAGCAGCATGGGACCGCGAAATCAGCCCCAGCATTTT. Amino acids: CASSMGPRNQPQHF.

This clone was detected a few times. The V and J genes are TRBV4-1 and TRBJ2-7; D possibly corresponds to TRBD2 (7 bases). Per the germline V gene, CDR1 is MGHRA and CDR2 is YSYEKL. CDR3 length: 16 amino acids. V lost 0 bases to trimming and J lost 0 bases, with 12 bases between them. The CDR3, as DNA: TGCGCCAGCAGCCAAGATCTAGCGGACAGCTCCTACGAGCAGTACTTC. It specifies CASSQDLADSSYEQYF.

This sequence joins TRBV27 and TRBJ1-6; D gene uncertain. Trimming cost V 1 base and J 7 bases, with 8 bases left between them. The CDR3 is made up of 14 amino acids. Germline assignment: CDR1 MNHEY and CDR2 SMNVEV (reference sequence). CDR3 nucleotides: TGTGCCAGCAGTTTATTTGGCTCGAATTCACCCCTCCACTTT. Protein sequence: CASSLFGSNSPLHF.

The chain combines TRBV5-1 with TRBJ2-1; possibly TRBD1 or TRBD2 for D (5 bases each). The CDR3 consists of 15 residues. Trimming removed 6 bases at V and 3 bases at J, with 16 bases between. Germline CDR1 is SGHRS and CDR2 is YFSETQ. The CDR3 loop is CASKMGRGDYNEQFF. CDR3 DNA: TGCGCCAGCAAAATGGGGAGAGGGGACTACAATGAGCAGTTCTTC.

The chain joins TRBV27 to TRBJ2-3; D not certain. Per the germline V gene, CDR1 is MNHEY and CDR2 is SMNVEV (reference sequence). CDR3 length: 12 amino acids. Deletions cut 5 bases from V and 9 bases from J, with 12 bases between. CDR3 sequence reads: CASSLGLKTQYF. The CDR3 DNA reads as TGTGCCAGCAGTCTGGGGTTGAAAACGCAGTATTTT.

This clone was seen a handful of times. The rearrangement links TRBV29-1 to TRBJ2-6, with 7 nucleotides matching TRBD1. Germline CDR1 reads SQVTM; CDR2 reads ANQGSEA. The CDR3 covers 14 residues. With V trimmed by 5 bases and J by 0 bases, 1 base remained unmatched. The CDR3 DNA reads as TGCAGCGTTACAGGGGACTCTGGGGCCAACGTCCTGACTTTC. Translating gives CSVTGDSGANVLTF.

The chain couples TRBV6-5 to TRBJ1-2; no firm D call. Germline CDR1 is MNHEY and CDR2 is SVGAGI. The V end lost 2 bases, the J end lost 2 bases, and 6 bases lay between the germline ends. CDR3 length equals 13 residues. The CDR3 DNA is TGTGCCAGCAGTTACCCTGGGAACTATGGCTACACCTTC. It specifies CASSYPGNYGYTF.

This clone came up a few times. This sequence joins TRBV13 and TRBJ2-6, with no clear D. CDR3 length: 15 amino acids. Germline lookup yields CDR1 PRHDT and CDR2 FYEKMQ (reference sequence). V lost 9 bases and J 2 bases, leaving 14 bases between the germline ends. This CDR3 reads CASDKAIAGANVLTF. The CDR3, as DNA: TGTGCCAGTGACAAGGCGATTGCTGGGGCCAACGTCCTGACTTTC. Full variable domain (outside the CDR3, taken from reference TRBV13 and TRBJ2-6): AAGVIQSPRHLIKEKRETATLKCYPIPRHDTVYWYQQGPGQDPQFLISFYEKMQSDKGSIPDRFSAQQFSDYHSELNMSSLELGDSALYFCASDKAIAGANVLTFGAGSRLTVL.

The chain employs TRBV29-1 and TRBJ2-7; the D is unclear. The CDR3 has 12 amino acids. CDR1 SQVTM and CDR2 ANQGSEA come from the germline V gene. Deletions cut 6 bases from V and 2 bases from J, with 11 bases between. Written as DNA, the CDR3 is TGCAGCGTCACTGAAGAGACCTACGAGCAGTACTTC. It is translated as CSVTEETYEQYF.

The chain combines TRBV7-9 with TRBJ2-5; D might be TRBD2 (6 bases). CDR3 size: 16 residues. Germline V gene lookup returns CDR1 SEHNR and CDR2 FQNEAQ (reference sequence). V was pared by 0 bases and J by 2 bases, with 13 bases between. In DNA, the CDR3 is TGTGCCAGCAGCTTAGCCAGGGCGGGAAATCAAGAGACCCAGTACTTC. Amino acid sequence: CASSLARAGNQETQYF.